One sample yielded the 18 T cell receptor beta chains listed below, sequenced in a study of blood T cells in healthy people across ages. For the second PCR, which ran for about 7 to 11 cycles, a sample-barcoded 5' primer and a J-beta primer mix were used. One entry per CDR3 protein results from TCRdb running MiXCR on the 5' RACE reads. The sample has 1.5 million to 2 million distinct CDR3 sequences; under 30% are singletons. What was sequenced was blood. The receptors shown here come from a woman in her twenties or thirties in good health.

The gene calls are TRBV2 and TRBJ1-1, with TRBD1 as a possible D gene (5 bases). Germline V gene lookup returns CDR1 SNHLY and CDR2 FYNNEI. Trimming pared 4 bases from V and 5 bases from J, leaving 14 bases between. There are 14 residues in the CDR3. The CDR3 sequence is CASSVIRVGTEAFF. DNA of the CDR3: TGTGCCAGCAGTGTAATCAGGGTTGGAACTGAAGCTTTCTTT.

This chain connects TRBV6-6 to TRBJ1-5, with D hard to call. With 4 bases removed from V and 3 bases from J, the gap between germline ends came to 10 bases. Per the germline V gene, CDR1 is MNHNY and CDR2 is SVGAGI (reference sequence). The CDR3 is 14 amino acids. Here the CDR3 reads CASSSGNPNQPQHF. The DNA of the CDR3 is TGTGCCAGCAGTTCCGGAAATCCCAATCAGCCCCAGCATTTT.

A remark on this clonotype: With a much larger clone just one base away, this may be a read error. V gene TRBV18 combines with J gene TRBJ2-6; D call uncertain. Germline-derived CDR1 and CDR2 are KGHSH and LQKENI. Trimming removed 3 bases from V and 2 bases from J, with 11 bases in between. The length of the CDR3 is 16 residues. The CDR3 DNA reads TGTGCCAGCTCACCCACCCAGGAGACTGGGGCCAACGTCCTGACTTTC. Protein: CASSPTQETGANVLTF.

This clonotype was observed a handful of times. The chain joins TRBV12-5 to TRBJ1-2; D is unresolved. The germline gives CDR1 LGHNT, CDR2 FRNRAP. The CDR3 has 14 residues. Trimming pared 6 bases from V and 2 bases from J, leaving 13 bases between. The CDR3 DNA is TGTGCTAGTGGCAGATGGGGTCTCAACTATGGCTACACCTTC. Translation gives CASGRWGLNYGYTF.

The chain couples TRBV15 to TRBJ1-4; no clear D gene. Germline V gene sequence: CDR1 LNHNV, CDR2 YYDKDF (reference sequence). V lost 1 base, J lost 0 bases, and 3 bases lay in between. The length of the CDR3 is 14 residues. In DNA, the CDR3 is TGTGCCACCAGCAGAGGTTCAACTAATGAAAAACTGTTTTTT. Residues: CATSRGSTNEKLFF.

This clonotype was observed a handful of times. The V gene is TRBV7-6, the J gene TRBJ2-5; 9 nucleotides agree with TRBD2. The germline V gene has CDR1 SGHVS and CDR2 FNYEAQ. Trimming took 2 bases from V and 2 from J; bases not matched to a gene: 24. CDR3 size: 22 residues. This CDR3 reads CASSLFPVIAGGEIRRQETQYF. DNA for the CDR3: TGTGCCAGCAGCTTATTCCCCGTTATCGCGGGGGGGGAGATACGCCGACAAGAGACCCAGTACTTC.

This chain joins TRBV7-2 and TRBJ2-2, with no clear D. Germline V gene sequence: CDR1 SGHTA, CDR2 FQGNSA. CDR3 length: 14 residues. Trimming took 5 bases from V and 3 from J, leaving 10 bases between them. In nucleotides, the CDR3 is TGTGCCAGCAGCCCACTTATGGACACCGGGGAGCTGTTTTTT. It translates to CASSPLMDTGELFF.

CDR3 sequence reads: CSARDVGANVLTF. The CDR3 bases are TGCAGTGCTAGAGATGTAGGGGCCAACGTCCTGACTTTC. The chain joins TRBV20-1 to TRBJ2-6, with D unresolved. V was shortened by 0 bases and J by 4 bases, with 4 bases between the two germline ends. From germline, CDR1 is DFQATT and CDR2 SNEGSKA (reference sequence). This CDR3 spans 13 amino acids.

The chain employs TRBV3-1 and TRBJ2-3, with D uncertain. The germline CDR1 and CDR2 sequences are LGHDT and YNNKEL (reference sequence). This CDR3 has 12 amino acids. Trimming shortened V by 4 bases and J by 6 bases, and 8 bases separated the two germline ends. CDR3 region: CASSRNYDTQYF. For the CDR3, the DNA is TGTGCCAGCAGCCGGAACTATGATACGCAGTATTTT.

Regarding this clonotype: Relative to the germline gene, one junction end is altered; a read error may explain this. The chain carries TRBV7-7 and TRBJ2-5, with D possibly matching TRBD2 (6 bases). Germline assignment: CDR1 SSHAT and CDR2 FNYEAQ (reference sequence). CDR3 size: 14 residues. CDR3 coding DNA: TGTGTCAGCAGCTGGGCCGGGAGCCAAGAGACCCAGTACTTC. This codes for CVSSWAGSQETQYF.

Points on this clonotype: The junction shows a germline mismatch at one end, possibly a read error. The chain recombines TRBV20-1 with TRBJ2-3; D ambiguous. This CDR3 is 12 amino acids long. Germline CDR1 reads DFQATT; CDR2 reads SNEGSKA (reference sequence). The CDR3 region is CSASANTDTRYF. The CDR3 DNA is TGCAGTGCTAGTGCCAATACAGATACGCGGTATTTT.

Worth noting for this clonotype: A junction end diverges from the germline sequence, so it may reflect a read error. The chain carries TRBV15 and TRBJ2-5; D not resolved. The CDR3 runs to 15 residues. Germline V CDR1 and CDR2: LNHNV, YYDKDF (reference sequence). The CDR3 protein is CAASRDWPAQETQYF. In DNA form, the CDR3 reads TGTGCCGCCAGCAGAGATTGGCCTGCCCAAGAGACCCAGTACTTC. The full variable domain, its missing parts supplied by reference TRBV15 and TRBJ2-5, is DAMVIQNPRYQVTQFGKPVTLSCSQTLNHNVMYWYQQKSSQAPKLLFHYYDKDFNNEADTPDNFQSRRPNTSFCFLDIRSPGLGDTAMYLCAASRDWPAQETQYFGPGTRLLVL.

The chain links TRBV20-1 to TRBJ2-1, with D perhaps matching TRBD2 (6 bases). The CDR3 loop spans 14 amino acids. The germline V gene encodes CDR1 DFQATT and CDR2 SNEGSKA (reference sequence). The V end was cut by 5 bases, the J end by 4 bases, with 15 bases between. As DNA, the CDR3 is TGCAGTGCTCGCAAGACTAGTGGTTACAATGAGCAGTTCTTC. Residues: CSARKTSGYNEQFF.

This clonotype was counted many times. This chain uses TRBV12-3 or TRBV12-4 with TRBJ1-2; D might be TRBD1 (5 bases). V gave up 8 bases and J gave up 4 bases, with 11 bases separating them. The CDR3 covers 12 residues. CDR3 nucleotide sequence: TGTGCCAGCGATGGGGGACCCTATGGCTACACCTTC. This gives the protein CASDGGPYGYTF.

This clonotype was seen ten or more times. V is TRBV12-3 or TRBV12-4 and J is TRBJ2-5; D remains ambiguous. The V end lost 5 bases, the J end lost 2 bases, and 12 bases lay between the germline ends. This CDR3 is built from 14 residues. The CDR3 spells CASSDGGRQETQYF. The CDR3 DNA reads as TGTGCCAGCAGTGACGGTGGACGGCAAGAGACCCAGTACTTC.

The sample holds many counts of this clonotype. V and J are TRBV4-1 and TRBJ2-7; 7 nucleotides line up with TRBD1. The CDR3 length is 15 residues. Germline V lookup: CDR1 MGHRA, CDR2 YSYEKL. V gave up 6 bases and J gave up 0 bases; unmatched junction bases: 8. Here the CDR3 reads CASSHPGGSSYEQYF. CDR3 in DNA: TGCGCCAGCAGTCACCCAGGGGGAAGCTCCTACGAGCAGTACTTC.

Comment on this clonotype: Just one base apart from a much larger clone, this may be a read error. The rearrangement links TRBV12-3 or TRBV12-4 to TRBJ2-1; D not resolved. The length of the CDR3 is 13 residues. V gave up 6 bases and J gave up 10 bases, with 16 bases separating them. CDR3 DNA: TGTGCCAGCAGGCAAACCTCCGTTTCCGAGCAGTTCTTC. Protein product: CASRQTSVSEQFF.

The chain uses TRBV5-1 and TRBJ2-5; D may correspond to TRBD1 or TRBD2 (5 bases each). Trimming left V 4 bases short and J 1 base short, with 14 bases between. The CDR3 length is 15 residues. Germline V CDR1 and CDR2: SGHRS, YFSETQ. CDR3 in amino acids: CASSPSGRTQETQYF. In DNA, the CDR3 is TGCGCCAGCAGCCCATCGGGACGGACCCAAGAGACCCAGTACTTC.